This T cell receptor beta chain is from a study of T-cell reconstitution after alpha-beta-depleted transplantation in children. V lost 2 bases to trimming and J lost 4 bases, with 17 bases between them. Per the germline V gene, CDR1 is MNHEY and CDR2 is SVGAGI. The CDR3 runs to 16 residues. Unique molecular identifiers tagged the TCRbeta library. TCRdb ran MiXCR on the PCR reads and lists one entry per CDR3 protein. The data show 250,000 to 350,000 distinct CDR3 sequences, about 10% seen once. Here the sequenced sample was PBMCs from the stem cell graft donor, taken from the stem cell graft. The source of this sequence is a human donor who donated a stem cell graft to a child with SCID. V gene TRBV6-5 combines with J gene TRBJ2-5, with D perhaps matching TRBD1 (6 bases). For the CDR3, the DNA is TGTGCCAGCAGTTACACCGTACAGGGCTGGAGAGAGACCCAGTACTTC. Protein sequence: CASSYTVQGWRETQYF.